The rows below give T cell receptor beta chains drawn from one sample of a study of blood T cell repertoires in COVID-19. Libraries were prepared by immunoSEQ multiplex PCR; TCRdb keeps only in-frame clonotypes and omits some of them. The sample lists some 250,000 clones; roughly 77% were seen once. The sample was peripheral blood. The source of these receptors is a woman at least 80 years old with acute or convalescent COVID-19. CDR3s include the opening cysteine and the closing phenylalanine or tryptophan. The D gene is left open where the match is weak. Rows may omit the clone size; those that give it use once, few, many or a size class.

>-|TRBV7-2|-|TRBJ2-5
CASSIRGRFGETQYF
TGTGCCAGCAGCATCAGGGGAAGGTTCGGAGAGACCCAGTACTTC
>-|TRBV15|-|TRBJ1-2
CATSRGLGTYPNYGYTF
TGTGCCACCAGCAGAGGGCTCGGGACATATCCTAACTATGGCTACACCTTC
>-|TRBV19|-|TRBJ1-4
CASSISSRLGEKGLFF
TGTGCCAGTAGTATTTCGTCGAGGTTAGGGGAAAAGGGACTGTTTTTT
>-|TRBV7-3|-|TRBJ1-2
CASSLTTGVPFYGYTF
TGTGCCAGCAGCTTAACGACAGGCGTGCCCTTCTATGGCTACACCTTC
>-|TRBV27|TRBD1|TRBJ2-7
CASSLSASGTGMIYEQYF
TGTGCCAGCAGTTTATCAGCCTCCGGGACAGGGATGATTTACGAGCAGTACTTC
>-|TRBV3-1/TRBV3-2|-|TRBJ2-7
CASSLRPGQGHEQYF
TGTGCCAGCAGCCTTCGGCCTGGTCAGGGCCACGAGCAGTACTTC
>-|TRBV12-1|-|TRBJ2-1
CASSPNWDFTPPDEQFF
TGTGCCAGCAGCCCCAACTGGGACTTTACTCCGCCTGATGAGCAGTTCTTC
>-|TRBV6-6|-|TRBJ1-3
CASSLYLANSGNTIYF
TGTGCCAGCAGTTTGTACTTAGCGAATTCTGGAAACACCATATATTTT
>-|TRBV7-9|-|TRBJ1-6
CASSSSGGESPLHF
TGTGCCAGCAGCTCCTCCGGGGGTGAGTCACCCCTCCACTTT
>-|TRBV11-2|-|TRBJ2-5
CASSLVAGTQYF
TGTGCCAGCAGCTTAGTCGCAGGGACCCAGTACTTC
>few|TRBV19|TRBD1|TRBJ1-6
CASSIPGGNSPLHF
TGTGCCAGTAGTATCCCAGGGGGTAATTCACCCCTCCACTTT
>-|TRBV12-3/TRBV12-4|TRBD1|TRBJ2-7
CASSTTGNYEQYF
TGTGCCAGCAGTACGACAGGGAACTACGAGCAGTACTTC
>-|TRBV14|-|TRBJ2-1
CASSQNLRAHEQFF
TGTGCCAGCAGCCAGAATCTGAGGGCCCATGAGCAGTTCTTC
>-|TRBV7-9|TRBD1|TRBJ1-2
CASSKSQGAYTF
TGTGCCAGCAGCAAATCTCAGGGGGCCTACACCTTC
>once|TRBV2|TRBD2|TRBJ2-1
CASRGLGGSWTSGRSYNEQFF
TGTGCCAGCAGGGGCCTCGGTGGGTCCTGGACTAGCGGACGCTCCTACAATGAGCAGTTCTTC
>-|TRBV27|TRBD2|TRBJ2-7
CASSLYGRLAGSRTYEQYF
TGTGCCAGCAGTTTATATGGACGACTAGCGGGTTCCCGTACCTACGAGCAGTACTTC
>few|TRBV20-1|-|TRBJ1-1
CSASQGGAFF
TGCAGTGCTAGCCAGGGTGGAGCTTTCTTT
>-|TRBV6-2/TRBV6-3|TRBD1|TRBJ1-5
CASSARTGNDQPQHF
TGTGCCAGCAGCGCCCGGACAGGGAACGATCAGCCCCAGCATTTT
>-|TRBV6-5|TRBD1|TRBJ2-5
CASISGTGRQETQYF
TGTGCCAGCATCTCAGGGACAGGGAGGCAAGAGACCCAGTACTTC
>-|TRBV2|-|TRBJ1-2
CASSEAGRQSYGYTF
TGTGCCAGCAGTGAAGCGGGTAGACAGTCCTATGGCTACACCTTC
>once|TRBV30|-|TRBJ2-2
CAWSEGGPNTGELFF
TGTGCCTGGAGTGAAGGGGGACCTAACACCGGGGAGCTGTTTTTT
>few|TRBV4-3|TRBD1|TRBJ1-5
CASSQELGGSQPQHF
TGCGCCAGCAGCCAAGAACTAGGGGGCAGTCAGCCCCAGCATTTT
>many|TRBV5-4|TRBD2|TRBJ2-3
CASSLASGGDTQYF
TGTGCCAGCAGCTTGGCTAGCGGGGGAGATACGCAGTATTTT
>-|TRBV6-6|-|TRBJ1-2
CASSYSQGSNYGYTF
TGTGCCAGCAGTTACTCGCAGGGTTCTAACTATGGCTACACCTTC
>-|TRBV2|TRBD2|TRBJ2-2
CASRVLADTGELFF
TGTGCCAGCAGAGTACTAGCGGACACCGGGGAGCTGTTTTTT
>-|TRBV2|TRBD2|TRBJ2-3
CASSGGSGRSTDTQYF
TGTGCCAGCAGTGGGGGTAGCGGGAGGAGCACAGATACGCAGTATTTT
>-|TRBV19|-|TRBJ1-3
CASSMLGLIPGNTIYF
TGTGCCAGTAGTATGTTGGGACTGATTCCTGGAAACACCATATATTTT
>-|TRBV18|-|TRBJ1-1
CASSASGIMNTEAFF
TGTGCCAGCTCAGCTTCAGGGATTATGAACACTGAAGCTTTCTTT
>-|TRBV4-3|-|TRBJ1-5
CASSRDLVGHQPQHF
TGCGCCAGCAGCCGAGACTTGGTTGGCCATCAGCCCCAGCATTTT
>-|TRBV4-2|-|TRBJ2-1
CASSQDWSGNEQFF
TGTGCCAGCAGCCAAGACTGGAGCGGCAATGAGCAGTTCTTC
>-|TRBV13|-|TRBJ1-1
CASSIRQERAEAFF
TGTGCCAGCAGCATTAGACAGGAACGCGCTGAAGCTTTCTTT
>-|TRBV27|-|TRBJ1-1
CASSLYTPSVRRITENTEAFF
TGTGCCAGCAGTTTATATACCCCGAGTGTGAGAAGAATTACAGAGAACACTGAAGCTTTCTTT
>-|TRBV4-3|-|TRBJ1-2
CASSQDLAGPYGYTF
TGCGCCAGCAGCCAAGATCTTGCAGGGCCCTATGGCTACACCTTC
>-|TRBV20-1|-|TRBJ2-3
CSASSSTDTQYF
TGCAGTGCTAGTTCTAGCACAGATACGCAGTATTTT
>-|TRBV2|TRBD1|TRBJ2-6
CASRAGTGGFAGANVLTF
TGTGCCAGCAGAGCCGGGACAGGGGGTTTCGCTGGGGCCAACGTCCTGACTTTC
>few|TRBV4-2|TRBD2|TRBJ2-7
CASSQEERRGSYEQYF
TGTGCCAGCAGCCAAGAGGAGCGGCGGGGGTCCTACGAGCAGTACTTC
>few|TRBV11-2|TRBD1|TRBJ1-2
CASSSGQGYGYTF
TGTGCCAGCAGCTCAGGACAGGGCTATGGCTACACCTTC
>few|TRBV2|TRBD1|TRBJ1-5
CASSRDRGSGNQPQHF
TGTGCCAGCAGTCGGGACAGGGGGAGCGGCAATCAGCCCCAGCATTTT
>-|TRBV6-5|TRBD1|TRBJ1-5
CASSLDRYGNQPQHF
TGTGCCAGCAGCTTGGACAGGTACGGGAATCAGCCCCAGCATTTT
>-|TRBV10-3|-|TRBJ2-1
CAISEEGWGTGEQFF
TGTGCCATCAGTGAGGAAGGGTGGGGAACAGGGGAGCAGTTCTTC
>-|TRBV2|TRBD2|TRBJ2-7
CASMGGTSYEQYF
TGTGCCAGCATGGGGGGGACCTCCTACGAGCAGTACTTC
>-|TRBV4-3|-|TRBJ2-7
CASSQYREMRQYF
TGCGCCAGCAGCCAATACAGGGAAATGAGGCAGTACTTC
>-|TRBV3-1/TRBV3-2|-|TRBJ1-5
CASSQLGDQPQHF
TGTGCCAGCAGCCAATTAGGGGATCAGCCCCAGCATTTT
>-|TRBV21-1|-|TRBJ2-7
CASSPRTGEHYEQYF
TGTGCCAGCAGCCCTAGGACAGGGGAACACTACGAGCAGTACTTC
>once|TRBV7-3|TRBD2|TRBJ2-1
CASSFTSGGTYNEQFF
TGTGCCAGCAGCTTTACTAGCGGGGGGACATACAATGAGCAGTTCTTC
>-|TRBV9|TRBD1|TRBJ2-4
CASSVGLGQSDHTTIQYF
TGTGCCAGCAGCGTAGGCCTGGGACAGTCCGACCACACAACCATTCAGTACTTC
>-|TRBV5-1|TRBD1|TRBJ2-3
CASRSRTGADTQYF
TGCGCCAGCAGATCTAGGACAGGCGCAGATACGCAGTATTTT
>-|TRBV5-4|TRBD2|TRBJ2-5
CASSWGSGAQETQYF
TGTGCCAGCAGCTGGGGTAGCGGGGCCCAAGAGACCCAGTACTTC
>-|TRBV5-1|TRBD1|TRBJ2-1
CASSPTADRGRGFF
TGCGCCAGCAGCCCCACCGCCGACAGGGGCAGGGGTTTCTTC
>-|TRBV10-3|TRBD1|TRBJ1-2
CAISGGDRGPYGYTF
TGTGCCATCAGTGGGGGGGACAGGGGCCCCTATGGCTACACCTTC
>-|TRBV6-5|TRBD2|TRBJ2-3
CASSLAGLNTDTQYF
TGTGCCAGCAGTCTAGCGGGGCTAAACACAGATACGCAGTATTTT
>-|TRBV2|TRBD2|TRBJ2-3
CASNHGGTFGRDTQYF
TGTGCCAGTAATCACGGGGGGACCTTTGGTCGAGATACGCAGTATTTT